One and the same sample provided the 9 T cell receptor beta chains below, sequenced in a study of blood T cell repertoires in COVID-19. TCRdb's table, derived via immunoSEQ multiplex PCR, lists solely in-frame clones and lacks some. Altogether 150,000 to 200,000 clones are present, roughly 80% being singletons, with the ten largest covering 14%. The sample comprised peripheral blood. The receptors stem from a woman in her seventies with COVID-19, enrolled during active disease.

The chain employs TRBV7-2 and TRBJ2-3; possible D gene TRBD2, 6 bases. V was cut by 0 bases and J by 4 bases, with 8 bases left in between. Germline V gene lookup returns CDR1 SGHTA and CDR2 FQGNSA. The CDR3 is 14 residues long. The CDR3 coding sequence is TGTGCCAGCAGCTTAGCGACTAGACCAGATACGCAGTATTTT. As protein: CASSLATRPDTQYF.

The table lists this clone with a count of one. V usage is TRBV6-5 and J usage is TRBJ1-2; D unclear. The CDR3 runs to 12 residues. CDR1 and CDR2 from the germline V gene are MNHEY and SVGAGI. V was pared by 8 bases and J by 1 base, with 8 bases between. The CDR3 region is CASRTGNYGYTF. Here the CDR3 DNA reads TGTGCCAGCCGTACCGGTAACTATGGCTACACCTTC.

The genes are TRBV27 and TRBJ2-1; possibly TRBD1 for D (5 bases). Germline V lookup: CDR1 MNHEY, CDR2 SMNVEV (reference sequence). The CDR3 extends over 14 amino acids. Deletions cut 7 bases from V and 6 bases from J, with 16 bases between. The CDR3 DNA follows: TGTGCCAGCATTGATGGGCAGGGCTCCAATGAGCAGTTCTTC. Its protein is CASIDGQGSNEQFF.

The CDR3: CASSLVGDGQIGAGELFF. CDR3 DNA sequence: TGTGCCAGCAGCTTGGTCGGCGACGGACAAATAGGAGCCGGGGAGCTGTTTTTT. The V and J genes are TRBV5-6 and TRBJ2-2, with D possibly TRBD1 on 5 matching bases. Germline assignment: CDR1 SGHDT and CDR2 YYEEEE. Between the trimmed V and J ends, which lost 0 bases and 6 bases, there was a span of 21 bases. The CDR3 loop spans 18 amino acids. Based on the CDR3 plus reference TRBV5-6 and TRBJ2-2, the full variable domain is DAGVTQSPTHLIKTRGQQVTLRCSPKSGHDTVSWYQQALGQGPQFIFQYYEEEERQRGNFPDRFSGHQFPNYSSELNVNALLLGDSALYLCASSLVGDGQIGAGELFFGEGSRLTVL.

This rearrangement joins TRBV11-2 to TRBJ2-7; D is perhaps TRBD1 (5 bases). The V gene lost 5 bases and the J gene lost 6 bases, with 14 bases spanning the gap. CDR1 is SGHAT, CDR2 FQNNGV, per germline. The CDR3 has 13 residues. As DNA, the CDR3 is TGTGCCAGCAGCCTCTTGCAGGGCGGCGAGCAGTACTTC. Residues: CASSLLQGGEQYF.

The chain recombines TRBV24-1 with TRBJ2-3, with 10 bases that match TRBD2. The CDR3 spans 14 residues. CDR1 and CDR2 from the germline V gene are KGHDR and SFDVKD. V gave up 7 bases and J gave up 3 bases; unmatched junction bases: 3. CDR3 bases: TGTGCCACCAGCTCTAGCGGGGGAACAGATACGCAGTATTTT. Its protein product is CATSSSGGTDTQYF.

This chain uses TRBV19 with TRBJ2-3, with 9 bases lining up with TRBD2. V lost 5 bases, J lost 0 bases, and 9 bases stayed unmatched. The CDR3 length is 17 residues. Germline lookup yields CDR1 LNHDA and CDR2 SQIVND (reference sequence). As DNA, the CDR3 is TGTGCCAGTAGTGGGGGAGTAGCGGGGGCCAGCACAGATACGCAGTATTTT. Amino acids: CASSGGVAGASTDTQYF.

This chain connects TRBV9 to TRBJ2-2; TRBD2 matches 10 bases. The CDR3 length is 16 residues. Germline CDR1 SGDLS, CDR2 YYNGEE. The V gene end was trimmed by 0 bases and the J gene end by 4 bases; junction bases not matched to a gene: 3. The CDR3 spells CASSVGASGSTGELFF. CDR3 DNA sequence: TGTGCCAGCAGCGTAGGGGCTAGCGGGAGCACCGGGGAGCTGTTTTTT.

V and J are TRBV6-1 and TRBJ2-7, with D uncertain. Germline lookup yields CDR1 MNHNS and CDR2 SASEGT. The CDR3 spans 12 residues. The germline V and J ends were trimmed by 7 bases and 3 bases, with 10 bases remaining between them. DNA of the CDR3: TGTGCCAGCACAAACGGAGACTACGAGCAGTACGTC. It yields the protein CASTNGDYEQYV.